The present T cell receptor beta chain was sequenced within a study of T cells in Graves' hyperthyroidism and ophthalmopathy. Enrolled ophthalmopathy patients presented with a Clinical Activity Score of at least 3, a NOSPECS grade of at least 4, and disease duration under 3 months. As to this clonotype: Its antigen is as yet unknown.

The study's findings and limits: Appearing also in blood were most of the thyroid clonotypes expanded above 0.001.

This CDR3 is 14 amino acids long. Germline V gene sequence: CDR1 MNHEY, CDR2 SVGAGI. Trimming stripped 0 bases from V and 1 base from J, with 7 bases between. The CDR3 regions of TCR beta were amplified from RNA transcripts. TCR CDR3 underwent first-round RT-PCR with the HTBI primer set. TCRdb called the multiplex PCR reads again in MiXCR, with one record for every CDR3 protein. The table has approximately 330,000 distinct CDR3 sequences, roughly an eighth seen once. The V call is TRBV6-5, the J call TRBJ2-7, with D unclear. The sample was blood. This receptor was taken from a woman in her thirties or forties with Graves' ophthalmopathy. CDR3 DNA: TGTGCCAGCAGTTACTCGATCTTTTCCTACGAGCAGTACTTC. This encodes CASSYSIFSYEQYF.